The clone carrying this T cell receptor (beta chain) was recorded once. Original processing methods: Reference gene primer amplification yielded estimated nucleated cell counts. The protocol was immunoSEQ multiplex PCR, while the TCRdb copy is restricted to in-frame clones and leaves out a portion. V and J calls and clone size are those listed in that table; D and trimming were worked out from the DNA. The sample includes about 100,000 clones, approximately 86% seen only once; the top ten take 5%. This entry comes from a study of blood T cell repertoires in COVID-19. Study context: PBMCs, B-cell-depleted T cells, or T cells provided the cDNA or gDNA that made up the material.

Germline-derived CDR1 and CDR2 are SGHTA and FQGTGA. V dropped 4 bases and J dropped 3; count of bases not matched to a gene: 10. The CDR3 is 16 residues long. The specimen was peripheral blood. The receptor's source is a human donor in a cohort sampled during active COVID-19. The V call is TRBV7-3, the J call TRBJ2-3, with TRBD2 matching over 7 bases. The CDR3 DNA reads as TGTGCCAGCAGCTCCACTAGCGTCGGAGGGACAGATACGCAGTATTTT. It codes for CASSSTSVGGTDTQYF.